These T cell receptor beta chains were read from a single sample in a study of blood T cells in healthy people across ages. One entry per CDR3 protein results from TCRdb running MiXCR on the 5' RACE reads. This table holds approximately 360,000 distinct CDR3 sequences, about 52% found once. The sequencing input was blood. The receptors were sampled from a man between 60 and 75 years old in good health. CDR3s include the opening cysteine and the closing phenylalanine or tryptophan. A D gene is named only where the DNA matches it firmly. Clone size, where shown, is once, few, many, or a class for clones that have expanded.

V,J,D,size,DNA,CDR3
TRBV7-2,TRBJ1-4,TRBD1,once,TGTGCCAGCAGACAAGACAGGGGTAATGAAAAACTGTTTTTT,CASRQDRGNEKLFF
TRBV29-1,TRBJ2-1,.,few,TGCAGCGTTGAAGATCTGAGGAATGAGCAGTTCTTC,CSVEDLRNEQFF
TRBV12-3/TRBV12-4,TRBJ2-7,.,.,TGTGCCAGCAGGGGGGGCGGTGGGGTAAGCTCCTACGAGCAGTACTTC,CASRGGGGVSSYEQYF
TRBV14,TRBJ2-7,TRBD2,.,TGTGCCAGCAGTCGGACTAGCGGGAGGGCCTACGAGCAGTACTTC,CASSRTSGRAYEQYF
TRBV5-6,TRBJ2-7,.,.,TGTGCCAGCAGCTCTGGGTGGTCCTACGAGCAGTACTTC,CASSSGWSYEQYF
TRBV6-2/TRBV6-3,TRBJ2-5,.,.,TGTGCCAGCAGTTACTCGTCCAGGAAAGAGACCCAGTACTTC,CASSYSSRKETQYF
TRBV6-5,TRBJ2-7,TRBD1,.,TGTGCCAGCAGCTCCGCGGACAGGGTTCACGAGCAGTACTTC,CASSSADRVHEQYF
TRBV6-6,TRBJ2-1,TRBD2,.,TGTGCCAGCAGTTCATTTAGCGGGAGCTCCTACAATGAGCAGTTCTTC,CASSSFSGSSYNEQFF
TRBV20-1,TRBJ2-3,.,few,TGCAGTGCTAGCCCGGACGGTGGAGATACGCAGTATTTT,CSASPDGGDTQYF
TRBV2,TRBJ1-2,.,.,TGTGCCAGCAGTGGGGCGGGGGACCCTAACTATGGCTACACCTTC,CASSGAGDPNYGYTF
TRBV28,TRBJ2-1,.,many,TGTGCCAGCACCGAGAGCTCCTACAATGAGCAGTTCTTC,CASTESSYNEQFF
TRBV7-2,TRBJ2-7,.,few,TGTGCCAGCAGCTGGCAATCCGCCTACGAGCAGTACTTC,CASSWQSAYEQYF
TRBV7-2,TRBJ2-7,TRBD1,many,TGTGCCAGCAGCATAAACAGGGGGCGAGAGCAGTACTTC,CASSINRGREQYF
TRBV6-1,TRBJ2-7,.,.,TGTGCCAGCAGGACGATCTACGAGCAGTACTTC,CASRTIYEQYF
TRBV5-1,TRBJ1-3,.,.,TGCGCCAGCAGCCCGGGGGGAGCCGAAAGGAACACCATATATTTT,CASSPGGAERNTIYF
TRBV6-4,TRBJ1-5,.,few,TGTGCCAGCAGTGACGGGCGGGATCGGCCCCAGCATTTT,CASSDGRDRPQHF
TRBV24-1,TRBJ1-4,.,.,TGTGCCACAGAGGTACACACTAATGAAAAACTGTTTTTT,CATEVHTNEKLFF
TRBV5-1,TRBJ2-7,TRBD1,many,TGCGCCAGTTACAGGGGGCCGGCCAGTGAGCAGTACTTC,CASYRGPASEQYF
TRBV18,TRBJ1-2,.,.,TGTGCCAGCTCTTCTCAGGGAGACTATGGCTACACCTTC,CASSSQGDYGYTF
TRBV11-3,TRBJ2-7,.,.,TGTGCCGGCAGCTTGCCCCTTGAGCAGTACTTC,CAGSLPLEQYF
TRBV6-2/TRBV6-3,TRBJ2-7,TRBD2,few,TGTGCCAGCAGTTACCTCGGTAGCGGGGTAGGCTACGAGCAGTACTTC,CASSYLGSGVGYEQYF
TRBV5-1,TRBJ2-1,TRBD1,.,TGCGCCAGCAGCCAGGGGGCGATAGGGGACTCTGAGCAGTTCTTC,CASSQGAIGDSEQFF
TRBV14,TRBJ2-7,.,.,TGTGCCAGCAGCCGAGGACGGTTCTACGAGCAGTACTTC,CASSRGRFYEQYF
TRBV7-7,TRBJ2-3,.,.,TGTGCTAGCAGCTTAGTCAACACAGATACGCAGTATTTT,CASSLVNTDTQYF
TRBV6-2/TRBV6-3,TRBJ2-7,TRBD1,.,TGTGCCAGCGTTGAGGGACAGGGTTACGACGAGCAGTACTTC,CASVEGQGYDEQYF
TRBV6-5,TRBJ1-4,.,.,TGTGCCAGCAGGTCAGGGGAACGGACTAATGAAAAACTGTTTTTT,CASRSGERTNEKLFF
TRBV29-1,TRBJ2-4,TRBD2,.,TGCAGCGTTGAAGTCTCGCGGGGGGGCACCAAAGCCAAAAACATTCAGTACTTC,CSVEVSRGGTKAKNIQYF
TRBV10-2,TRBJ2-7,.,.,TGCGCCAGCAGTGACGTGAGGGGCGGGGGCGTCTACGAGCAGTACTTC,CASSDVRGGGVYEQYF
TRBV20-1,TRBJ2-3,TRBD2,once,TGCAGTGCTAGGACTAGCGGGAGTGTGGGCACGCAGTATTTT,CSARTSGSVGTQYF
TRBV6-5,TRBJ2-5,TRBD2,few,TGTGCCAGCACCTGGGGAGGGAAGGGGACCCAGTACTTC,CASTWGGKGTQYF
TRBV9,TRBJ2-1,TRBD1,.,TGTGCCAGCACCCCCGGGACAGGTATTCCTGATGAGCAGTTCTTC,CASTPGTGIPDEQFF
TRBV27,TRBJ2-7,.,.,TGCGCCAGCAAGGGTAGGGCCTACAATGAGCAGTACTTC,CASKGRAYNEQYF
TRBV11-2,TRBJ1-2,.,.,TGTGCCTGCAGCTTGTTAGGGCCTGTTCGTGGTGGCTACACCTTC,CACSLLGPVRGGYTF
TRBV14,TRBJ2-5,.,.,TGTGCCAGCAGCCGAAAGGGGGGCCCCCAAGGGACCCAGTACTTC,CASSRKGGPQGTQYF
TRBV7-8,TRBJ2-5,.,.,TGTGCCAGCAGCTTATTCGGCTGGGGGGTTGTGAGAGAGACCCAGTACTTC,CASSLFGWGVVRETQYF
TRBV2,TRBJ2-7,.,.,TGTGCCAGCAGACCTGATACGGGCACCAGGCTGTACTTC,CASRPDTGTRLYF
TRBV7-8,TRBJ2-3,TRBD2,.,TGTGCCAGCAGCTTAGGGGAGGGAGGAGATACGCAGTATTTT,CASSLGEGGDTQYF
TRBV5-1,TRBJ2-1,.,many,TGCGCCAGCAGCTTGATTCCCCGGGGACCCTCTAGCTCCTACAATGAGCAGTTCTTC,CASSLIPRGPSSSYNEQFF
TRBV11-2,TRBJ2-7,TRBD2,.,TGTGCCAGCAGCCCTAGAGCGGCGGGAGCCTACGAGCAGTACTTC,CASSPRAAGAYEQYF
TRBV20-1,TRBJ2-1,TRBD2,.,TGCAGTGCTATTACTAGCGGGAGAATGGATGAGCAGTTCTTC,CSAITSGRMDEQFF
TRBV19,TRBJ2-4,.,.,TGTGCCAGTAGTCCTAGAGGGTCTAGGGAGCAGTACTTC,CASSPRGSREQYF
TRBV20-1,TRBJ2-2,TRBD2,.,TGCAGTGCTAGGAAAACCCTAGCGGCCGGGGAGCTGTTTTTT,CSARKTLAAGELFF
TRBV7-2,TRBJ1-5,.,.,TGTGCCAGCAGCTTAGGGGGTGATCAGCCCCAGCATTTT,CASSLGGDQPQHF
TRBV30,TRBJ2-7,.,.,TGTGCCTGGAGTGTACCGGGCCCCCTCTCCTACGAGCAGTACTTC,CAWSVPGPLSYEQYF
TRBV20-1,TRBJ2-7,.,few,TGCAGTGCTAGAGGGAGCAGGGGATCCTACGAGCAGTACTTC,CSARGSRGSYEQYF
TRBV4-2,TRBJ2-3,.,.,TGTGCCAGCAGCCAAGCGATCTCTAGACAGGTTAGAGAGGATACGCAGTATTTT,CASSQAISRQVREDTQYF
TRBV12-3/TRBV12-4,TRBJ2-7,TRBD1,.,TGTGCCAGCAGCACCGGGACAGAGGTCCACGAGCAGTACTTC,CASSTGTEVHEQYF
TRBV7-8,TRBJ2-1,.,once,TGTGCCAGCAGCTTACAACACGTAAAGGGTGAGCAGTTCTTC,CASSLQHVKGEQFF
TRBV3-1,TRBJ2-7,TRBD1,once,TGTGCCAGCAGCCAAGATCGGCCGGACAGGGCATCCTACGAGCAGTACTTC,CASSQDRPDRASYEQYF
TRBV7-9,TRBJ2-4,.,once,TGTGCCAGCAGCTTGCAGCAAAACATTCAGTACTTC,CASSLQQNIQYF
TRBV7-2,TRBJ2-5,.,.,TGTGCCAGCAGCCCTGCGGAGGCAGGGAAAGAGACCCAGTACTTC,CASSPAEAGKETQYF
TRBV7-9,TRBJ2-5,TRBD1,few,TGTGCCAGCAGCTCGGGGACAGGGGAAGAGACCCAGTACTTC,CASSSGTGEETQYF
TRBV29-1,TRBJ2-6,TRBD1,few,TGCAGCGTCCTGGACAGGGGGCCCTCTGGGGCCAACGTCCTGACTTTC,CSVLDRGPSGANVLTF
TRBV6-5,TRBJ1-2,.,.,TGTGCCAGCAGTTACTCGGGCAGGGGAAACGGCTACACCTTC,CASSYSGRGNGYTF
TRBV29-1,TRBJ2-3,TRBD1,few,TGCAGCGTTCCACGACAGGGAAGCACAGATACGCAGTATTTT,CSVPRQGSTDTQYF